Presented here are 18 T cell receptor beta chains from one specimen sequenced in a study of identical twins. TCRdb re-derived calls from the 5' RACE reads in MiXCR, one entry per CDR3 protein. The sample includes about 460,000 distinct CDR3 sequences, approximately 15% seen only once; the top ten take 0.5% to 0.65%. These data also formed part of another study, on yellow fever vaccine responses in identical twins.

The sequencing input was CD4+ T cells sorted from blood. Receptors originate from a woman younger than 35 in good health.

This clonotype was seen a handful of times. The chain uses TRBV5-1 and TRBJ1-2; the match to TRBD1 covers 8 bases. CDR1 and CDR2 from the germline V gene are SGHRS and YFSETQ. The length of the CDR3 is 16 residues. The trim removed 4 bases at V and 4 bases at J, leaving 12 bases unmatched. The CDR3: CASSSWDPTGAYGYTF. In nucleotides, the CDR3 is TGCGCCAGCAGCAGTTGGGACCCGACAGGGGCCTATGGCTACACCTTC.

This clonotype was picked up a small number of times. The V gene is TRBV10-3, the J gene TRBJ2-7; TRBD1 matches 9 bases. Looked up from germline, CDR1 is ENHRY and CDR2 is SYGVKD. V dropped 8 bases and J dropped 1; count of bases not matched to a gene: 0. The CDR3 is 12 residues long. The CDR3 here is CAIGTGSYEQYF. CDR3 DNA: TGTGCCATCGGGACAGGGTCCTACGAGCAGTACTTC.

J is TRBJ2-1 and V is TRBV20-1; D is unresolved. Germline values: CDR1 DFQATT, CDR2 SNEGSKA (reference sequence). The CDR3 totals 13 residues. V gave up 1 base and J gave up 5 bases, with 9 bases separating them. In nucleotides, the CDR3 is TGCAGTGCTAGAGGGTCGGCAGACAATGAGCAGTTCTTC. Amino acids: CSARGSADNEQFF.

This sequence joins TRBV12-3 or TRBV12-4 and TRBJ2-1; possible D gene TRBD2, 5 bases. The CDR3 is 11 amino acids. Trimming removed 6 bases at V and 8 bases at J, with 8 bases between. The chain's CDR3 is CASRLGDEQFF. In nucleotides, the CDR3 is TGTGCCAGCAGATTGGGAGATGAGCAGTTCTTC.

This clonotype was observed many times. The rearrangement joins TRBV7-9 to TRBJ2-5; D might be TRBD1 (5 bases). The CDR3 is 14 residues long. Between the trimmed V and J ends, which lost 2 bases and 7 bases, there was a span of 14 bases. The germline V gene encodes CDR1 SEHNR and CDR2 FQNEAQ (reference sequence). This CDR3 reads CASSLPQVAVTQYF. The CDR3 region has the DNA TGTGCCAGCAGCTTACCACAGGTCGCGGTGACCCAGTACTTC.

About this clonotype: At one boundary the junction diverges from the germline segment, which might be a read error. This chain joins TRBV5-5 and TRBJ2-1; 10 bases align to TRBD2. The germline gives CDR1 SGHKS, CDR2 YYEKEE (reference sequence). The CDR3 runs to 18 residues. The CDR3 protein is CASGLVGVKREGRYEQFF. DNA for the CDR3: TGTGCCAGCGGCTTGGTGGGGGTCAAGCGGGAGGGCCGATATGAGCAGTTCTTC.

The J gene is TRBJ2-7, the V gene TRBV12-3 or TRBV12-4, with a possible D match to TRBD1 (6 bases). The CDR3 covers 16 residues. Trimming stripped 7 bases from V and 4 bases from J, with 23 bases between. CDR3 in amino acids: CASMFGDRLGIYEQYF. CDR3 bases: TGTGCCAGCATGTTTGGAGACAGGTTGGGGATATACGAGCAGTACTTC.

This clonotype was seen more than once but under ten times. V and J are TRBV12-3 or TRBV12-4 and TRBJ1-1, with TRBD1 matching 9 bases. V trimming: 6 bases; J trimming: 5 bases; junction bases outside the gene matches: 7. The CDR3 contains 14 residues. The CDR3 region has the DNA TGTGCCAGCAGGAGGGGACAGGGCACAACTGAAGCTTTCTTT. This translates into CASRRGQGTTEAFF.

The chain joins TRBV20-1 to TRBJ2-7, with 8 bases aligning to TRBD2. The V gene end was trimmed by 6 bases and the J gene end by 3 bases; junction bases not matched to a gene: 10. The CDR3 extends over 14 amino acids. CDR1 DFQATT and CDR2 SNEGSKA come from the germline V gene (reference sequence). The CDR3 loop reads CSASGGDYIYEQYF. The CDR3 bases are TGCAGTGCCAGCGGGGGTGACTACATCTACGAGCAGTACTTC.

The chain has TRBV6-5 and TRBJ1-2, with TRBD1 identical over 8 bases. The germline CDR1 and CDR2 sequences are MNHEY and SVGAGI. The CDR3 totals 13 residues. V shed 4 bases and J 5 bases; nucleotides not matched to a gene: 3. CDR3 nucleotides: TGTGCCAGCAGTTCGACAGGGGAGTATGGCTACACCTTC. This encodes CASSSTGEYGYTF.

This clonotype was seen more than once but under ten times. The genes are TRBV6-2 or TRBV6-3 and TRBJ2-7, with D possibly being TRBD1 (6 bases). There are 14 residues in the CDR3. V dropped 2 bases and J dropped 2 bases, with 10 bases sitting between them. Germline V CDR1 and CDR2: MNHEY, SVGEGT. CDR3 sequence (DNA): TGTGCCAGCAGTTACCCGGCAGGGGCCTACGAGCAGTACTTC. Encoded protein: CASSYPAGAYEQYF.

The rearrangement uses TRBV4-3 and TRBJ2-7; 14 bases align to TRBD2. From germline, CDR1 is LGHNA and CDR2 YSLEER. The CDR3 is 17 amino acids. V was pared by 1 base and J by 4 bases, with 6 bases of the junction left unmatched. Written as DNA, the CDR3 is TGCGCCAGCAGCCAAGTCTGGGGGACTAGCGGGAGTTACGAGCAGTACTTC. Translated: CASSQVWGTSGSYEQYF.

CDR3 DNA: TGTGCCAGCAGCTTAATAGCGGGAGGACTCCCCGGGGCAGATACGCAGTATTTT. Residues: CASSLIAGGLPGADTQYF. The rearrangement links TRBV11-1 to TRBJ2-3, with TRBD2 matching 10 bases. The V segment lost 2 bases and the J segment 4 bases; nucleotides outside the gene matches: 12. Germline lookup yields CDR1 SGHAT and CDR2 FQDESV (reference sequence). CDR3 length equals 18 residues.

The V and J genes are TRBV6-2 or TRBV6-3 and TRBJ2-7, with 7 bases fitting TRBD2. The CDR3 loop spans 14 amino acids. V shed 7 bases, J shed 4 bases, and the junction held 10 bases outside the gene matches. The germline V gene encodes CDR1 MNHEY and CDR2 SVGEGT. The CDR3 sequence: CASTLAGTNYEQYF. CDR3 DNA sequence: TGTGCCAGCACCCTCGCCGGGACTAATTACGAGCAGTACTTC.

This clonotype was observed a handful of times. The CDR3 DNA follows: TGTGCCAGCAGTAGAATAGCGTGGGGGGGGGAGACCCAGTACTTC. The encoded protein is CASSRIAWGGETQYF. V and J are TRBV27 and TRBJ2-5, with TRBD2 matching over 7 bases. This CDR3 spans 15 amino acids. Per germline, CDR1 MNHEY and CDR2 SMNVEV (reference sequence). V gave up 5 bases and J gave up 5 bases; unmatched junction bases: 11.

This clonotype was seen a handful of times. The chain combines TRBV6-2 or TRBV6-3 with TRBJ2-7; D is perhaps TRBD2 (6 bases). The CDR3 loop spans 15 amino acids. Germline V gene sequence: CDR1 MNHEY, CDR2 SVGEGT. V lost 1 base and J lost 0, with 10 bases in between. The CDR3 region has the DNA TGTGCCAGCAGTTACTTAGGCGGGACCTCCTACGAGCAGTACTTC. Protein product: CASSYLGGTSYEQYF.

This clonotype was counted only a few times. This sequence joins TRBV19 and TRBJ2-1; 9 positions match TRBD2. Germline assignment: CDR1 LNHDA and CDR2 SQIVND (reference sequence). Trimming cost V 3 bases and J 6 bases; bases outside gene matches: 6. The CDR3 totals 15 residues. CDR3 protein: CASSIGSGRSNEQFF. The DNA for the CDR3 is TGTGCCAGTAGTATCGGTAGCGGGAGATCCAATGAGCAGTTCTTC.

The CDR3 here is CASSPDRVVEKLFF. As DNA, the CDR3 is TGTGCCAGCAGCCCAGACAGGGTAGTCGAAAAACTGTTTTTT. The chain employs TRBV7-2 and TRBJ1-4; TRBD1 matches 7 bases. The trim removed 5 bases at V and 8 bases at J, leaving 8 bases unmatched. The germline V gene encodes CDR1 SGHTA and CDR2 FQGNSA. The CDR3 spans 14 residues.